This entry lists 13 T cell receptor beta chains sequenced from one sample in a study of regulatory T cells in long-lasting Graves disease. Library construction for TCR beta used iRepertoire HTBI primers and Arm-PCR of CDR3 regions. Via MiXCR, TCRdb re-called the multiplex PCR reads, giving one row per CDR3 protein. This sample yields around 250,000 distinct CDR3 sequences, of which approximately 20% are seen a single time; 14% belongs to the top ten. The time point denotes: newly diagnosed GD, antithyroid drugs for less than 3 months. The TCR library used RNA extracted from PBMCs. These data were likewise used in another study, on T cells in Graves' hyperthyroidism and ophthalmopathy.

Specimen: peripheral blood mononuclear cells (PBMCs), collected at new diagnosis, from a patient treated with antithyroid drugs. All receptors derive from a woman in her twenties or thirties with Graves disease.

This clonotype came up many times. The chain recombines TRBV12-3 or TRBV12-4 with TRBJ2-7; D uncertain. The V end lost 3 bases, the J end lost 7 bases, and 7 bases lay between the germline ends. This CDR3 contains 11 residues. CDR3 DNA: TGTGCCAGCAGTTTTGGTGGAGAGCAGTACTTC. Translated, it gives CASSFGGEQYF.

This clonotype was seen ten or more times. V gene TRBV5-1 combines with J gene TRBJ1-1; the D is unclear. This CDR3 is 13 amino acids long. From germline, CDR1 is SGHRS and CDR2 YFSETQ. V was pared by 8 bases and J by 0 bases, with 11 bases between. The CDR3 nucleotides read TGCGCCAGTTCCAGAAGAATGAACACTGAAGCTTTCTTT. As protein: CASSRRMNTEAFF.

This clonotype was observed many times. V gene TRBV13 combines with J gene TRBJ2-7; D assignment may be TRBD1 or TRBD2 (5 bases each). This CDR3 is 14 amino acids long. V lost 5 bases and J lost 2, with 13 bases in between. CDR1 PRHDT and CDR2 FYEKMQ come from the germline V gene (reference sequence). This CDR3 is CASSHRDGTYEQYF. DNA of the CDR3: TGTGCCAGCAGCCACCGGGACGGGACCTACGAGCAGTACTTC.

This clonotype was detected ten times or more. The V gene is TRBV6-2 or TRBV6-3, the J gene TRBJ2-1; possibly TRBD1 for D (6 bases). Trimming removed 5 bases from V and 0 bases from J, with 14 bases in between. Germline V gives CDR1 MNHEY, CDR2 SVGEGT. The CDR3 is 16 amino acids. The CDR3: CASSARQVSSYNEQFF. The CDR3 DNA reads TGTGCCAGCAGTGCCCGACAGGTTAGCTCCTACAATGAGCAGTTCTTC.

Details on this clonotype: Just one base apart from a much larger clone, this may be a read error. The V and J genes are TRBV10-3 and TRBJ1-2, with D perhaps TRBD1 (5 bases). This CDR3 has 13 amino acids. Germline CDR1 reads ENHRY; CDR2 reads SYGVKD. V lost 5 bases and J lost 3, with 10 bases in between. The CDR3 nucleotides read TGTGCCATCAGTATGCGGGGCGACTATGGCTACACCTTC. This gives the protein CAISMRGDYGYTF.

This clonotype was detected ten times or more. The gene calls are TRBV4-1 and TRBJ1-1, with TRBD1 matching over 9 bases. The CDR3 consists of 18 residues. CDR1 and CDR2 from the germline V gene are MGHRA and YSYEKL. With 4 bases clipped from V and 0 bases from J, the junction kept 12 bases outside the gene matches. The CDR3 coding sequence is TGCGCCAGCAGCCGAAGATGGGGACAGGGATCGTTGAACACTGAAGCTTTCTTT. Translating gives CASSRRWGQGSLNTEAFF.

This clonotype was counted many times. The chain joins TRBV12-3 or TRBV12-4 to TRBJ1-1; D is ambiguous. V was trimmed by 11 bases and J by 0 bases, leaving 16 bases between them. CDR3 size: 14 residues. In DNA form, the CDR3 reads TGTGCCCGCCCTCCCGACCCCATGAACACTGAAGCTTTCTTT. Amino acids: CARPPDPMNTEAFF.

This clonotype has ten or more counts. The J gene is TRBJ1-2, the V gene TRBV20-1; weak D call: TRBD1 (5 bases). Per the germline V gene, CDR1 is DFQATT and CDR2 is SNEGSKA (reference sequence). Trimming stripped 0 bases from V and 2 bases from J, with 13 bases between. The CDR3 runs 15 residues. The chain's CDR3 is CSAREGGGGNYGYTF. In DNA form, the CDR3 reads TGCAGTGCTAGAGAGGGGGGAGGTGGGAACTATGGCTACACCTTC.

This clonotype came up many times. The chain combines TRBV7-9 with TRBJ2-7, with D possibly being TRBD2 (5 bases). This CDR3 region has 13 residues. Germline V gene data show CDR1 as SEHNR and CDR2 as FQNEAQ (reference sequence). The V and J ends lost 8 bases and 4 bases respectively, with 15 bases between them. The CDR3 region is CASQGWTGYEQYF. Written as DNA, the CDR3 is TGTGCCAGCCAAGGCTGGACGGGATACGAGCAGTACTTC.

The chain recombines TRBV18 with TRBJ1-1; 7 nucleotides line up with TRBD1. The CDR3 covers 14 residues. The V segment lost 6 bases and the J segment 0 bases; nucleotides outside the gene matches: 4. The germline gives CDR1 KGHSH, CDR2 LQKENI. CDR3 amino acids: CASSKQGMNTEAFF. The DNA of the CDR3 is TGTGCCAGCTCCAAACAGGGGATGAACACTGAAGCTTTCTTT.

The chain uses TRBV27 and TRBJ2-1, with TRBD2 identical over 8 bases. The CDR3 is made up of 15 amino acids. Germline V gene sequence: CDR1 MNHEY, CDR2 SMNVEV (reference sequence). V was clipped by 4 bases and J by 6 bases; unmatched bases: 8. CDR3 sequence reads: CASSSGSRGGNEQFF. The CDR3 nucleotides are TGTGCCAGCAGTTCTGGTTCTCGGGGGGGCAATGAGCAGTTCTTC.

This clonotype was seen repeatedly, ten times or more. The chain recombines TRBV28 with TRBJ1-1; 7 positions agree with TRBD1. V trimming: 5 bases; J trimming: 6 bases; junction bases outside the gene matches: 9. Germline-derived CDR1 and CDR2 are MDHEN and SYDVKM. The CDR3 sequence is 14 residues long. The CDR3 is CASSPLPTGPEAFF. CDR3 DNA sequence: TGTGCCAGCAGTCCCCTACCGACAGGGCCTGAAGCTTTCTTT.

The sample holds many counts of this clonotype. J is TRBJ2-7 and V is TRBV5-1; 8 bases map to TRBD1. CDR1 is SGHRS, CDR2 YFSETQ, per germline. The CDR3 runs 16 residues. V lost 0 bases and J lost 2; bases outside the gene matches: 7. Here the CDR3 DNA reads TGCGCCAGCAGCTTGGACGGGACAGGCCCCACCTACGAGCAGTACTTC. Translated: CASSLDGTGPTYEQYF. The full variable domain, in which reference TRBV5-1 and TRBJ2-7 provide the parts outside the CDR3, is KAGVTQTPRYLIKTRGQQVTLSCSPISGHRSVSWYQQTPGQGLQFLFEYFSETQRNKGNFPGRFSGRQFSNSRSEMNVSTLELGDSALYLCASSLDGTGPTYEQYFGPGTRLTVT.